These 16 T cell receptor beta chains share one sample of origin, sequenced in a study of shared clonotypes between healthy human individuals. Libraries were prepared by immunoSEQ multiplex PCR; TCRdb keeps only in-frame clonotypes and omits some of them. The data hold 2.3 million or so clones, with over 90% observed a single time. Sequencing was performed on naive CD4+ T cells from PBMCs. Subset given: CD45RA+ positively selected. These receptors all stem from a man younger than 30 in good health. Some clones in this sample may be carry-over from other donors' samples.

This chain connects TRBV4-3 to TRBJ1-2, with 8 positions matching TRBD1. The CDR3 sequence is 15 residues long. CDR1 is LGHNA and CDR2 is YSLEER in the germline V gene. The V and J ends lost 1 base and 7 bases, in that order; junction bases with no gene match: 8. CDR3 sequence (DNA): TGCGCCAGCAGCCAAGGGACAGGGCGGGGAGGTGGCTACACCTTC. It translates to CASSQGTGRGGGYTF.

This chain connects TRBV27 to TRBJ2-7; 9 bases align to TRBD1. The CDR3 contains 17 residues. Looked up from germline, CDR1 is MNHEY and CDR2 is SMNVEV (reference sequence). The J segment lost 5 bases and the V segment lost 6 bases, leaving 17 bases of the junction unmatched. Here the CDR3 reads CASSQRSGTGRPHEQYF. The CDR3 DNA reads TGTGCCAGCAGCCAACGCTCCGGGACAGGGAGGCCCCACGAGCAGTACTTC.

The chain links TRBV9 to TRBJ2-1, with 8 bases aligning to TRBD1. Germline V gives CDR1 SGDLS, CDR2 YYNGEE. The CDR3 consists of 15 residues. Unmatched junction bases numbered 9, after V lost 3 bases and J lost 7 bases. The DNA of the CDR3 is TGTGCCAGCAGCGGACCCGGGACAGGACCGAATGAGCAGTTCTTC. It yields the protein CASSGPGTGPNEQFF.

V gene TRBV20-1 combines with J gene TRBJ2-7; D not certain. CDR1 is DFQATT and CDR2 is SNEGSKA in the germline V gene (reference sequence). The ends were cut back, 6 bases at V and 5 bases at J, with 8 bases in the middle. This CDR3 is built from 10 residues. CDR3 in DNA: TGCAGTGCGGCTAGAGACGAGCAGTACTTC. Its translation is CSAARDEQYF.

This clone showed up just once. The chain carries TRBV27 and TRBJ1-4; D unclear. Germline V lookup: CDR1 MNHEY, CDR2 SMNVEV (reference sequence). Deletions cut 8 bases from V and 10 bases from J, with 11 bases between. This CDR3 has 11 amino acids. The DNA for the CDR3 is TGTGCCAGCCGCTGGGAGGGAAAACTGTTTTTT. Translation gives CASRWEGKLFF.

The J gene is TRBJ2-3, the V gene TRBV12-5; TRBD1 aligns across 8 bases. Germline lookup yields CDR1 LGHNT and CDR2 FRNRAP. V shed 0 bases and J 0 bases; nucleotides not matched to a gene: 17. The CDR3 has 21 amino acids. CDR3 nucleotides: TGTGCTAGTGGTTTGGTCCGACAGGGGTCTCCTTTGCCCTCTAGCACAGATACGCAGTATTTT. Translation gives CASGLVRQGSPLPSSTDTQYF.

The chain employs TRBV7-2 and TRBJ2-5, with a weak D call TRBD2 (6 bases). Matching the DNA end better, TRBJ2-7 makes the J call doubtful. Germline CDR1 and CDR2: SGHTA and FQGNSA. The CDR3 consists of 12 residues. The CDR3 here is CASTRDSYEQYF. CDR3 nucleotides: TGTGCCAGCACGCGGGACTCCTACGAGCAGTACTTC.

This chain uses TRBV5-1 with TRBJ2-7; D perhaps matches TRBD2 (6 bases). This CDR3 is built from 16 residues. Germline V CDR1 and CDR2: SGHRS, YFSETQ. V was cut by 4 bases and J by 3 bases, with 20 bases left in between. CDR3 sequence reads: CASSPGPSGPYYEQYF. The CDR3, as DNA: TGCGCCAGCAGCCCCGGCCCCAGCGGGCCCTACTACGAGCAGTACTTC.

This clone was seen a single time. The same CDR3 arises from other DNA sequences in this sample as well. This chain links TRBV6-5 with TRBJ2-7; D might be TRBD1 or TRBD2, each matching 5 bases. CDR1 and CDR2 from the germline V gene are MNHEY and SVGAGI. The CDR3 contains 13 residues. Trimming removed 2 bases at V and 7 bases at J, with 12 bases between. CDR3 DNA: TGTGCCAGCAGTTACCCGGGGCGGTCGGAGCAGTACTTC. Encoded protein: CASSYPGRSEQYF.

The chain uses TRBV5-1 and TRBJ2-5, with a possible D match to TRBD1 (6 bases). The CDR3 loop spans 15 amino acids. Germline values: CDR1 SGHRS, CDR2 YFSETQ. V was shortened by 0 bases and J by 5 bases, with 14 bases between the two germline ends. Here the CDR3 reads CASSLGDKVQETQYF. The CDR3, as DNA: TGCGCCAGCAGCTTGGGGGACAAGGTCCAGGAGACCCAGTACTTC. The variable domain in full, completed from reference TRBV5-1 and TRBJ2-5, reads KAGVTQTPRYLIKTRGQQVTLSCSPISGHRSVSWYQQTPGQGLQFLFEYFSETQRNKGNFPGRFSGRQFSNSRSEMNVSTLELGDSALYLCASSLGDKVQETQYFGPGTRLLVL.

CDR3 DNA: TGTGCCAGCAGTCCCGGCGTTGTCACTGAAGCTTTCTTT. Translated: CASSPGVVTEAFF. This rearrangement joins TRBV28 to TRBJ1-1; D unclear. CDR3 length equals 13 residues. Trimming left V 5 bases short and J 4 bases short, with 11 bases between. Germline CDR1 reads MDHEN; CDR2 reads SYDVKM.

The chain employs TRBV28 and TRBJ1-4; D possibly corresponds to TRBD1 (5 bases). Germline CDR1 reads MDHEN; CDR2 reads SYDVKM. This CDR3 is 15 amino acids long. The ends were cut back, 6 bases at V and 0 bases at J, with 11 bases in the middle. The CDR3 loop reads CASRSSGTTNEKLFF. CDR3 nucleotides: TGTGCCAGCAGGTCCTCAGGGACAACTAATGAAAAACTGTTTTTT.

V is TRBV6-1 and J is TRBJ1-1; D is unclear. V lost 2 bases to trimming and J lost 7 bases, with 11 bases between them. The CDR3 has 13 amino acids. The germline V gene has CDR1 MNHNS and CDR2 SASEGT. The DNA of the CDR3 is TGTGCCAGCAGTGAAAGGGAGGGCCTTGAAGCTTTCTTT. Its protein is CASSEREGLEAFF.

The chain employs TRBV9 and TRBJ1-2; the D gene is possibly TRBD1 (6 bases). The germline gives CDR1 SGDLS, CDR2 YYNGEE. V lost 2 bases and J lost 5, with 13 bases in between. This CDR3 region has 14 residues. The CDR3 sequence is CASSVTGHYYGYTF. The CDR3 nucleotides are TGTGCCAGCAGCGTCACAGGGCACTATTATGGCTACACCTTC.

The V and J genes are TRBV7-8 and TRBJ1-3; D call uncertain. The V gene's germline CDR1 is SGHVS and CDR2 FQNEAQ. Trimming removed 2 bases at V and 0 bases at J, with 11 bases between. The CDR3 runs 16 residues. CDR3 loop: CASSLYPGPSGNTIYF. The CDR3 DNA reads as TGTGCCAGCAGCTTATACCCAGGACCCTCTGGAAACACCATATATTTT.

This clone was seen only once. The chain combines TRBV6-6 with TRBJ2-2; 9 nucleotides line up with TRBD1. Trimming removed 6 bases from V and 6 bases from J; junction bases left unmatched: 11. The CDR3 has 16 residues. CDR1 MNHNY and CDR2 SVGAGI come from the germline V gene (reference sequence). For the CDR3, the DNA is TGTGCCAGCAGACAGACCGGGACAGGGTCTTCCGGGGAGCTGTTTTTT. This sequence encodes CASRQTGTGSSGELFF.